The 18 T cell receptor beta chains listed next were all sequenced from one sample in a study of cytomegalovirus exposure and HLA in healthy donors. The PCR was carried out with 60 Vbeta primers and 13 Jbeta primers. Measured with immunoSEQ multiplex PCR; TCRdb has only the in-frame clones, and not every one. Of 45,000 to 60,000 clones in the sample, about three quarters were seen once. The sequenced sample was PBMCs. These TCRs come from a man aged 25 to 40 in good health and CMV-seropositive.

The chain employs TRBV5-1 and TRBJ1-1; TRBD1 is a possible D gene (5 bases). Trimming shortened V by 0 bases and J by 3 bases, and 12 bases separated the two germline ends. Per germline, CDR1 SGHRS and CDR2 YFSETQ. The CDR3 runs to 15 residues. CDR3 protein: CASSLAGGGYTEAFF. DNA for the CDR3: TGCGCCAGCAGCTTGGCCGGGGGTGGATACACTGAAGCTTTCTTT.

This clone showed up just a few times. The chain has TRBV6-5 and TRBJ2-7; 9 bases match TRBD1. Germline lookup yields CDR1 MNHEY and CDR2 SVGAGI. The J segment lost 3 bases and the V segment lost 2 bases, leaving 2 bases of the junction unmatched. CDR3 length: 14 amino acids. This chain's CDR3 is CASSYQTGGYEQYF. The CDR3 DNA sequence: TGTGCCAGCAGTTACCAGACAGGGGGCTACGAGCAGTACTTC.

V gene TRBV30 combines with J gene TRBJ2-7; D is ambiguous. The CDR3 totals 11 residues. CDR1 GTSNPN and CDR2 SVGIG come from the germline V gene (reference sequence). V was pared by 5 bases and J by 0 bases, with 5 bases between. The CDR3 DNA sequence: TGTGCCTGGGATAGCTCCTACGAGCAGTACTTC. As protein: CAWDSSYEQYF.

This clone was observed a few times. The CDR3, as DNA: TGTGCCAGCAGCTTACGTGGAGGCGGCACTGAAGCTTTCTTT. It yields the protein CASSLRGGGTEAFF. The chain has TRBV7-3 and TRBJ1-1; no reliable D call. Trimming cost V 2 bases and J 4 bases, with 11 bases left between them. CDR3 length equals 14 residues. Germline V gene sequence: CDR1 SGHTA, CDR2 FQGTGA.

By share of the sample, this clone is large. The chain joins TRBV6-5 to TRBJ1-1, with D maybe TRBD1 (6 bases). Germline V CDR1 and CDR2: MNHEY, SVGAGI. V was cut by 7 bases and J by 4 bases, with 13 bases left in between. CDR3 size: 13 residues. CDR3 sequence: CASNVQGSTEAFF. The CDR3 bases are TGTGCCAGCAACGTACAGGGAAGCACTGAAGCTTTCTTT.

The chain has TRBV9 and TRBJ1-2, with D unclear. The V gene lost 2 bases and the J gene lost 4 bases, with 9 bases spanning the gap. Germline CDR1 SGDLS, CDR2 YYNGEE. The CDR3 sequence is 13 residues long. This CDR3 reads CASSVQAGYGYTF. CDR3 DNA sequence: TGTGCCAGCAGCGTTCAGGCAGGCTATGGCTACACCTTC.

This sequence joins TRBV18 and TRBJ1-2, with a possible D match to TRBD1 (6 bases). This CDR3 is built from 15 residues. Deletions cut 6 bases from V and 5 bases from J, with 19 bases between. The germline V gene encodes CDR1 KGHSH and CDR2 LQKENI. CDR3 sequence reads: CASSLRGGGDYGYTF. The CDR3 region has the DNA TGTGCCAGCTCGCTCCGTGGGGGGGGCGATTATGGCTACACCTTC.

The chain links TRBV27 to TRBJ1-1; 7 bases are a match to TRBD1. Germline V CDR1 and CDR2: MNHEY, SMNVEV (reference sequence). This CDR3 is built from 14 residues. V lost 3 bases and J lost 1; bases outside the gene matches: 2. The CDR3 region is CASSLNRGNTEAFF. The DNA for the CDR3 is TGTGCCAGCAGTTTGAACAGGGGGAACACTGAAGCTTTCTTT.

This rearrangement joins TRBV11-2 to TRBJ1-5, with a possible D match to TRBD1 (5 bases). Germline V gives CDR1 SGHAT, CDR2 FQNNGV. Trimming took off 6 bases at V and 2 bases at J, with 17 bases between the two ends. This CDR3 is 16 amino acids long. The CDR3 here is CASSPPGLDGNQPQHF. In nucleotides, the CDR3 is TGTGCCAGCAGTCCCCCAGGGTTGGATGGCAATCAGCCCCAGCATTTT.

The chain is built from TRBV6-5 and TRBJ2-7, with a possible D match to TRBD2 (6 bases). This CDR3 has 15 amino acids. The germline V and J ends were trimmed by 0 bases and 0 bases, with 9 bases remaining between them. The germline V gene has CDR1 MNHEY and CDR2 SVGAGI. The CDR3 coding sequence is TGTGCCAGCAGTTACTCCCAGGGAGGCTCCTACGAGCAGTACTTC. Its translation: CASSYSQGGSYEQYF.

V is TRBV25-1 and J is TRBJ2-1, with 10 bases matching TRBD2. Trimming cost V 4 bases and J 4 bases; bases outside gene matches: 7. The CDR3 extends over 16 amino acids. Per germline, CDR1 MGHDK and CDR2 SYGVNS. The CDR3 nucleotides are TGTGCCAGCAGTGTGCCCGGACTAGCGGCTTACAATGAGCAGTTCTTC. This gives the protein CASSVPGLAAYNEQFF. Full variable domain (rest looked up from reference TRBV25-1 and TRBJ2-1): EADIYQTPRYLVIGTGKKITLECSQTMGHDKMYWYQQDPGMELHLIHYSYGVNSTEKGDLSSESTVSRIRTEHFPLTLESARPSHTSQYLCASSVPGLAAYNEQFFGPGTRLTVL.

V and J are TRBV19 and TRBJ1-1; D ambiguous. V was shortened by 4 bases and J by 6 bases, with 12 bases between the two germline ends. Germline CDR1 and CDR2: LNHDA and SQIVND (reference sequence). The CDR3 extends over 13 amino acids. CDR3 sequence (DNA): TGTGCCAGTAGTACCCAGCCGAGGGCTGAAGCTTTCTTT. Translation: CASSTQPRAEAFF.

CDR3 loop: CASWGQDDQPQHF. Here the CDR3 DNA reads TGTGCCAGCTGGGGACAGGATGATCAGCCCCAGCATTTT. V usage is TRBV2 and J usage is TRBJ1-5; 8 nucleotides agree with TRBD1. V dropped 8 bases and J dropped 5; count of bases not matched to a gene: 5. Germline lookup yields CDR1 SNHLY and CDR2 FYNNEI. The CDR3 is 13 residues long.

This sequence joins TRBV11-3 and TRBJ1-5; TRBD1 matches 12 bases. From germline, CDR1 is SGHNT and CDR2 YENEEA. This CDR3 is 17 amino acids long. After removal of 4 bases from V and 1 base from J, the junction contained 5 bases not matched to a gene. The CDR3 sequence: CASSWGQGAPSNQPQHF. DNA for the CDR3: TGTGCCAGCAGCTGGGGACAGGGGGCGCCGAGCAATCAGCCCCAGCATTTT.

The chain uses TRBV4-1 and TRBJ2-1, with 7 nucleotides matching TRBD2. Per germline, CDR1 MGHRA and CDR2 YSYEKL. The CDR3 consists of 13 residues. V trimming: 5 bases; J trimming: 7 bases; junction bases outside the gene matches: 5. The CDR3 DNA reads TGCGCCAGCAGCACGTGGGAGGGAAATGAGCAGTTCTTC. It yields the protein CASSTWEGNEQFF.

This sequence joins TRBV2 and TRBJ1-2; D perhaps matches TRBD1 (6 bases). Germline assignment: CDR1 SNHLY and CDR2 FYNNEI. This CDR3 is 14 amino acids long. The ends were cut back, 2 bases at V and 4 bases at J, with 11 bases in the middle. CDR3 sequence: CASSELVGGYGYTF. The CDR3 coding sequence is TGTGCCAGCAGTGAACTGGTAGGGGGCTATGGCTACACCTTC.

J is TRBJ2-3 and V is TRBV25-1, with 7 bases that match TRBD1. Per the germline V gene, CDR1 is MGHDK and CDR2 is SYGVNS. The trim removed 6 bases at V and 0 bases at J, leaving 3 bases unmatched. CDR3 size: 14 residues. CDR3 loop: CASRAQGSTDTQYF. In DNA form, the CDR3 reads TGTGCCAGCAGAGCACAGGGGAGCACAGATACGCAGTATTTT.

The chain recombines TRBV12-5 with TRBJ2-3; tentatively, D is TRBD2 (6 bases). Trimming shortened V by 5 bases and J by 0 bases, and 9 bases separated the two germline ends. The CDR3 totals 14 residues. The V gene's germline CDR1 is LGHNT and CDR2 FRNRAP. CDR3 sequence (DNA): TGTGCTAGTGGTCTAAGCGGGAGCACAGATACGCAGTATTTT. It is translated as CASGLSGSTDTQYF.